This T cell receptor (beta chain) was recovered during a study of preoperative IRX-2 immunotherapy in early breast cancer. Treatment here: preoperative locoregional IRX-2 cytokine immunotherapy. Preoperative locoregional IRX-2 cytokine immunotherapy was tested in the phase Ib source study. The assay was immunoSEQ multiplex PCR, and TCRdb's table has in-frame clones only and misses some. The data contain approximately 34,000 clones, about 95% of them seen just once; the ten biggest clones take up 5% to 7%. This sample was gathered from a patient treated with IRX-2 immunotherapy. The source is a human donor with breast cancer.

The CDR3 is CASSDGTSGSEQYF. Here the CDR3 DNA reads TGCGCCAGCAGCGACGGGACTAGCGGGAGCGAGCAGTACTTC. V usage is TRBV5-1 and J usage is TRBJ2-7; 14 positions agree with TRBD2. Germline V lookup: CDR1 SGHRS, CDR2 YFSETQ. Trimming removed 4 bases from V and 6 bases from J; junction bases left unmatched: 3. The CDR3 totals 14 residues.